A selection of T cell receptor beta chains follows, all from one sample in a study of blood T cell repertoires in COVID-19. The assay was immunoSEQ multiplex PCR, and TCRdb's table has in-frame clones only and misses some. This table holds fewer than 250,000 clones, about four fifths found once. Sequencing was performed on PBMCs or T cells enriched from blood (not recorded which). The source of these receptors is a woman aged 30 to 39 who had recovered from COVID-19. CDR3s include the opening cysteine and the closing phenylalanine or tryptophan. The D gene is left open where the match is weak. Rows give clone size only sometimes, using once, few, many, or a class for an expanded clone.

13	NA	TRBV11-3	TRBJ2-1	NA	TGTGCCAGCAGCTATGACGGGAAGGCTGAGCAGTTCTTC	CASSYDGKAEQFF
15	NA	TRBV18	TRBJ1-5	TRBD1	TGTGCCAGCTCACCATCCCAGGGGGCAGGCCAGCCCCAGCATTTT	CASSPSQGAGQPQHF
15	many	TRBV5-1	TRBJ1-3	TRBD1	TGCGCCAGCAGCTCGACAGGGGTAACGGGAAACACCATATATTTT	CASSSTGVTGNTIYF
17	NA	TRBV11-3	TRBJ2-1	TRBD2	TGTGCCAGCAGCCCAGATATGCGGGAGCTTTCCTACAATGAGCAGTTCTTC	CASSPDMRELSYNEQFF
14	once	TRBV29-1	TRBJ2-1	TRBD2	TGCAGCGTTGTATCAGCGGGAGTCTACAATGAGCAGTTCTTC	CSVVSAGVYNEQFF
12	NA	TRBV6-5	TRBJ2-7	NA	TGTGCCACTAACACCGGGACCTACGAGCAGTACTTC	CATNTGTYEQYF
13	few	TRBV29-1	TRBJ1-1	TRBD1	TGCAGCGTTGCGGGACAGCTGAACACTGAAGCTTTCTTT	CSVAGQLNTEAFF
14	NA	TRBV7-9	TRBJ1-2	NA	TGTGCCAGCACTAAGTGGACAGATCAATATGGCTACACCTTC	CASTKWTDQYGYTF
13	NA	TRBV7-3	TRBJ1-1	TRBD1	TGTGCCAGCAGCAGAGACAGGGACACTGAAGCTTTCTTT	CASSRDRDTEAFF
13	NA	TRBV10-3	TRBJ1-1	TRBD1	TGTGCCACACAGGGGGCAGGCAACACTGAAGCTTTCTTT	CATQGAGNTEAFF
13	NA	TRBV7-9	TRBJ1-2	NA	TGTGCCAGCAGCTATCGACAGAACTATGGCTACACCTTC	CASSYRQNYGYTF
13	NA	TRBV7-8	TRBJ2-7	NA	TGTGCCAGCAGCTCGTACAGCGGCTACGAGCAGTACTTC	CASSSYSGYEQYF
14	NA	TRBV28	TRBJ1-2	TRBD1	TGTGCCAGCAGAACCGGGACAGGGAACTATGGCTACACCTTC	CASRTGTGNYGYTF
16	NA	TRBV20-1	TRBJ2-3	NA	TGCAGTGCTAGTGTTGGGGTCACGGGGGTCGCAGATACGCAGTATTTT	CSASVGVTGVADTQYF
16	NA	TRBV19	TRBJ2-2	NA	TGTGCCAGTAGTATGCGCGCGGGTTTTAACACCGGGGAGCTGTTTTTT	CASSMRAGFNTGELFF
15	NA	TRBV11-2	TRBJ2-2	TRBD1	TGTGCCAGCAGCTTAACAGGGGGCAACACCGGGGAGCTGTTTTTT	CASSLTGGNTGELFF
14	NA	TRBV4-1	TRBJ1-5	NA	TGCGCCAGCAGCCAAGAACGAGTCAATCAGCCCCAGCATTTT	CASSQERVNQPQHF
15	NA	TRBV2	TRBJ2-2	TRBD2	TGTGCCAGCAGGAGGACTAGCGGGAGTACCGGGGAGCTGTTTTTT	CASRRTSGSTGELFF
15	NA	TRBV28	TRBJ2-1	TRBD2	TGTGCCAGCAGTTACCCATCGCGGGGGGACAATGAGCAGTTCTTC	CASSYPSRGDNEQFF
13	NA	TRBV14	TRBJ2-7	NA	TGTGCCAGCAGCCATTCGGGGGCCTACGAGCAGTACTTC	CASSHSGAYEQYF
17	NA	TRBV3-1/TRBV3-2	TRBJ2-3	TRBD2	TGTGCCAGCAGCCCTCCCCGTAGTAGCGGGGCCACAGATACGCAGTATTTT	CASSPPRSSGATDTQYF
16	NA	TRBV6-1	TRBJ1-5	TRBD1	TGTGCCAGCAGTGCCCGAGGACAGGGAAGCAATCAGCCCCAGCATTTT	CASSARGQGSNQPQHF
15	NA	TRBV30	TRBJ1-3	TRBD1	TGTGCCTGGGTGGACAGGGTGTGGTCTGGAAACACCATATATTTT	CAWVDRVWSGNTIYF
16	NA	TRBV11-3	TRBJ2-1	TRBD2	TGTGCCAGCAGCTTAACCGGGACTAGCGGGTACAATGAGCAGTTCTTC	CASSLTGTSGYNEQFF
14	NA	TRBV27	TRBJ2-2	NA	TGTGCCAGCAGACCGACAGGAAGGACCGGGGAGCTGTTTTTT	CASRPTGRTGELFF
14	NA	TRBV6-5	TRBJ1-6	NA	TGTGCCAGCAGTTACAGGGGATATAATTCACCCCTCCACTTT	CASSYRGYNSPLHF
12	NA	TRBV10-3	TRBJ1-2	NA	TGTGCCATCAGCCGACAGATCGATGGCTACACCTTC	CAISRQIDGYTF
18	NA	TRBV28	TRBJ1-3	NA	TGTGCCAGCAGTTTATTTAATATCGTAAGGAGCTCTGGAAACACCATATATTTT	CASSLFNIVRSSGNTIYF
13	NA	TRBV25-1	TRBJ2-1	TRBD1	TGTGCTTCCCAAGCAGGGGGCAGGAATGAGCAGTTCTTC	CASQAGGRNEQFF
15	NA	TRBV2	TRBJ2-1	TRBD1	TGTGCCAGCAGTGAAAAGCCGGGGACAGGGGATGAGCAGTTCTTC	CASSEKPGTGDEQFF
16	NA	TRBV7-3	TRBJ2-4	TRBD2	TGTGCCAGCAGCTTAACGCTAGCGGGAGGGGAAAACATTCAGTACTTC	CASSLTLAGGENIQYF
15	NA	TRBV11-2	TRBJ2-7	NA	TGTGCCAGCAGCCGAACCCTACTAGATACCTACGAGCAGTACTTC	CASSRTLLDTYEQYF
15	NA	TRBV2	TRBJ2-1	NA	TGTGCCAGCAGACCCACTCCCGCGAACCGCAATGAGCAGTTCTTC	CASRPTPANRNEQFF
17	NA	TRBV24-1	TRBJ1-4	TRBD1	TGTGCCACCAGTGAGGCGGCCGGGACAGGGGATCGCGAAAAACTGTTTTTT	CATSEAAGTGDREKLFF
19	NA	TRBV7-8	TRBJ1-5	TRBD1	TGTGCCAGCAGCTTAGCACCAGGGGGCGCAGGGAATAGCAATCAGCCCCAGCATTTT	CASSLAPGGAGNSNQPQHF
15	NA	TRBV5-5	TRBJ2-2	TRBD1	TGTGCCAGCAGCTCCTACAGGGGCTTCACCGGGGAGCTGTTTTTT	CASSSYRGFTGELFF
14	many	TRBV6-4	TRBJ1-6	NA	TGTGCCAGCAGTGACACTAAAGGGGATTCACCCCTCCACTTT	CASSDTKGDSPLHF
16	NA	TRBV4-1	TRBJ1-5	NA	TGCGCCAGCAGCCAAGCCGACACGAATAGCAATCAGCCCCAGCATTTT	CASSQADTNSNQPQHF
16	NA	TRBV7-3	TRBJ2-2	NA	TGTGCCAGCAGCCCTCCTCGGGGAGAGAACACCGGGGAGCTGTTTTTT	CASSPPRGENTGELFF
16	NA	TRBV10-3	TRBJ1-4	TRBD1	TGTGCCATCAGCCCCAGGGGGATGGGGACTAATGAAAAACTGTTTTTT	CAISPRGMGTNEKLFF
15	NA	TRBV4-1	TRBJ2-1	NA	TGCGCCAGCAGCCAAGGACCGGACTCATACAATGAGCAGTTCTTC	CASSQGPDSYNEQFF
16	NA	TRBV5-1	TRBJ2-5	TRBD2	TGCGCCAGCAGCTTGGACAGTAGCGGGTGGGGGGAGACCCAGTACTTC	CASSLDSSGWGETQYF
15	NA	TRBV2	TRBJ1-2	NA	TGTGCCAGCAGTGAAGGGACAGCGCCGAACTATGGCTACACCTTC	CASSEGTAPNYGYTF
15	NA	TRBV3-1/TRBV3-2	TRBJ1-1	NA	TGTGCCAGCAGCCAAGACCACGCGGCGGGCCCTGAAGCTTTCTTT	CASSQDHAAGPEAFF
14	NA	TRBV7-8	TRBJ1-1	NA	TGTGCCAGCAGCTTAAGATCCGGGAGCACTGAAGCTTTCTTT	CASSLRSGSTEAFF
14	NA	TRBV5-5	TRBJ2-1	NA	TGTGCCAGCAGCGTGACGGACACGGTCCCGGAGCAGTTCTTC	CASSVTDTVPEQFF
13	once	TRBV25-1	TRBJ1-2	NA	TGTGCCACACCCGGCGGGGACAACTATGGCTACACCTTC	CATPGGDNYGYTF
13	NA	TRBV5-1	TRBJ1-4	NA	TGCGCCAGCAGTGACAACCGGAATGAAAAACTGTTTTTT	CASSDNRNEKLFF